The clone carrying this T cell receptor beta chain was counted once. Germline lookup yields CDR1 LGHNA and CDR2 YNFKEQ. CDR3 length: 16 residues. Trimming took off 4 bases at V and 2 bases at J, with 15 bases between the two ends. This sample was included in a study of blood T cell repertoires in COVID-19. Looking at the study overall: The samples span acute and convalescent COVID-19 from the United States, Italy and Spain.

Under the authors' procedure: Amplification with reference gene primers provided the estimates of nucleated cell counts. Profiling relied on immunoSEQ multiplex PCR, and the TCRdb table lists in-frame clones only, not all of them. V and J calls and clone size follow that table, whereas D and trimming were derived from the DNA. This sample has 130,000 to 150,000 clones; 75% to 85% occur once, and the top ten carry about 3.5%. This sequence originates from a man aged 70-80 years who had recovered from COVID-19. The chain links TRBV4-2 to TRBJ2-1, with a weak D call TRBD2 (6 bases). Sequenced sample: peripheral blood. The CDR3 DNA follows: TGTGCCAGCAGCCCCAAAGCGGAGGGTACCTACAATGAGCAGTTCTTC. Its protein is CASSPKAEGTYNEQFF.